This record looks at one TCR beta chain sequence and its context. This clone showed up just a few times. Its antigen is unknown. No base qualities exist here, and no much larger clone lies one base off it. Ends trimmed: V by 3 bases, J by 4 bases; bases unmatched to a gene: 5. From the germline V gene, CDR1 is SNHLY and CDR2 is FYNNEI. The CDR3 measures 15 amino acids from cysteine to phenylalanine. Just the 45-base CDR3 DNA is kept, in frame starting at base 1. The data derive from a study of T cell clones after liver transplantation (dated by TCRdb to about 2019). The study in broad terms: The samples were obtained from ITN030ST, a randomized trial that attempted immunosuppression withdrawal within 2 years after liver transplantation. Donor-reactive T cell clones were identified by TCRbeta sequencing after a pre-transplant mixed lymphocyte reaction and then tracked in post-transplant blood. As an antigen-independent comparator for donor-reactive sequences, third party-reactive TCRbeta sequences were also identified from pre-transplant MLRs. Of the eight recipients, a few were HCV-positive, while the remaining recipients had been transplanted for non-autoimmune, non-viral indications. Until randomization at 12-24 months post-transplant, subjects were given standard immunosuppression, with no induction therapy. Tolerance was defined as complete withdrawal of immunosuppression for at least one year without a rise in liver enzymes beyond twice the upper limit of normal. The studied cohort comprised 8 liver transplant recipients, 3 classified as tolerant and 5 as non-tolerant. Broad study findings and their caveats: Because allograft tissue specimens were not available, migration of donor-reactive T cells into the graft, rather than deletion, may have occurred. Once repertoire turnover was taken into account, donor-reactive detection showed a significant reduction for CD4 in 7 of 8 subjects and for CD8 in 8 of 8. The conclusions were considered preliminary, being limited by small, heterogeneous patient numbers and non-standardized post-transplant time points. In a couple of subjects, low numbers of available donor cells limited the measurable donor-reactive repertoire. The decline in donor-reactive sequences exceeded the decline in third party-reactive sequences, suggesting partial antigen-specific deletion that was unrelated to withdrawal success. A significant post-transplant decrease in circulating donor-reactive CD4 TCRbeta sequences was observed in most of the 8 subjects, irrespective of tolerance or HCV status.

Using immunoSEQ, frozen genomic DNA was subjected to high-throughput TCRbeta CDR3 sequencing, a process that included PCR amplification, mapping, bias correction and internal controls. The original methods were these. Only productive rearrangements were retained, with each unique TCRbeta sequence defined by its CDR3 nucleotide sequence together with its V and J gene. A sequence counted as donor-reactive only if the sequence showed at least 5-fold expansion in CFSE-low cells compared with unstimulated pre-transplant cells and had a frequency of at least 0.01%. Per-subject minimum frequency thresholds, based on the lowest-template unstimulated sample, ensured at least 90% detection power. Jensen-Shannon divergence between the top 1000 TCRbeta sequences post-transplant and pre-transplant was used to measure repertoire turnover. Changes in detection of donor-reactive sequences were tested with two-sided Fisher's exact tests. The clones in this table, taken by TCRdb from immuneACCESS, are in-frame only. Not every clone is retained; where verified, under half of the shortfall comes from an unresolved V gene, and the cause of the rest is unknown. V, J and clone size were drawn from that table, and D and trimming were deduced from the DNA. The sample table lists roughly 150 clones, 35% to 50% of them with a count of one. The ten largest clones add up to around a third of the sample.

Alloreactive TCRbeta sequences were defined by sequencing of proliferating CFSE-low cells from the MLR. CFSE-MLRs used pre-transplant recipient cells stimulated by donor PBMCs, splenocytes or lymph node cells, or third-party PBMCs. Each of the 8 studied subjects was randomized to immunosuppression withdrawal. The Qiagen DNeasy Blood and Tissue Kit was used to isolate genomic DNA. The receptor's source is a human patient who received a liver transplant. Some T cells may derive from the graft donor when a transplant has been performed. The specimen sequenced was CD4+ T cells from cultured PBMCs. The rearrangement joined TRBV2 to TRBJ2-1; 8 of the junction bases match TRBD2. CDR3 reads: CASSDRSSGYNEQFF. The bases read TGTGCCAGCAGTGATCGGTCTAGCGGGTACAATGAGCAGTTCTTC.